This T cell receptor (beta chain) was observed in a study of blood T cell repertoires in COVID-19. Produced via immunoSEQ multiplex PCR; TCRdb's table is partial and in-frame only. The sample holds over 110,000 clones, about 91% seen once. V lost 5 bases, J lost 2 bases, and 15 bases lay in between. Germline V CDR1 and CDR2: KGHSH, LQKENI. The CDR3 length is 15 residues. This clonotype was obtained from a human donor in a cohort sampled during active COVID-19. This chain connects TRBV18 to TRBJ1-1, with D unresolved. Source material: peripheral blood. The CDR3 region is CASSSSGRQNTEAFF. The CDR3, as DNA: TGTGCCAGCTCATCTTCCGGCAGGCAAAACACTGAAGCTTTCTTT.